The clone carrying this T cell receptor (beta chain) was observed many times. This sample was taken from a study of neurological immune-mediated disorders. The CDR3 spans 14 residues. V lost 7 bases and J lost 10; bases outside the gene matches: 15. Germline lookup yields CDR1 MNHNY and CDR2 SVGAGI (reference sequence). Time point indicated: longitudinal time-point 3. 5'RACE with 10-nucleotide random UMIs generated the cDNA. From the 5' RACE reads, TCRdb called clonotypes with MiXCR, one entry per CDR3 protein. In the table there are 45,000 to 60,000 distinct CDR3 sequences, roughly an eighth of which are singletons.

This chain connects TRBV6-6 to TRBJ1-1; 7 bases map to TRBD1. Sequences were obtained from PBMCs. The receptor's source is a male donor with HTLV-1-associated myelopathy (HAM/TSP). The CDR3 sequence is CASTPTAGQPGAFF. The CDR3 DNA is TGTGCCAGCACCCCAACAGCGGGACAGCCCGGAGCTTTCTTT.